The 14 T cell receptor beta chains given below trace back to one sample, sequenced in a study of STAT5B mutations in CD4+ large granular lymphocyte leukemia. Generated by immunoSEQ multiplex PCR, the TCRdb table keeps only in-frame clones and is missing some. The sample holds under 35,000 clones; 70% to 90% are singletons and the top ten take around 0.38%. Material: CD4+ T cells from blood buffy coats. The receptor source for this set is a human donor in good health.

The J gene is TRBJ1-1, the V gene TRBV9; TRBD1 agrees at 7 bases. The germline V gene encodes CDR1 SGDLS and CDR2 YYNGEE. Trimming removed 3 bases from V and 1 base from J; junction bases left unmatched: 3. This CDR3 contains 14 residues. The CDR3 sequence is CASSAWTGNTEAFF. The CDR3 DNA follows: TGTGCCAGCAGCGCATGGACAGGGAACACTGAAGCTTTCTTT. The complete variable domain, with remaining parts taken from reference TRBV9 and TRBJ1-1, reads DSGVTQTPKHLITATGQRVTLRCSPRSGDLSVYWYQQSLDQGLQFLIQYYNGEERAKGNILERFSAQQFPDLHSELNLSSLELGDSALYFCASSAWTGNTEAFFGQGTRLTVV.

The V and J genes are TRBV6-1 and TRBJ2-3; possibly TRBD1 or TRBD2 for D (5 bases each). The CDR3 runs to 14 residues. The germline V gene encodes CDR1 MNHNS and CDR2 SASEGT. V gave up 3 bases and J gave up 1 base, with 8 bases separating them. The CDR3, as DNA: TGTGCCAGCAGTGACTGGGACGGCACAGATACGCAGTATTTT. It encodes CASSDWDGTDTQYF.

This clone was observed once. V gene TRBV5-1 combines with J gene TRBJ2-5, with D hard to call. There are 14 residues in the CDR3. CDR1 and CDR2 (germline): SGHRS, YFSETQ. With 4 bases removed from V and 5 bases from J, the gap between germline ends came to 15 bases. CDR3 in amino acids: CASSVSREGETQYF. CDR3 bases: TGCGCCAGCAGCGTCTCAAGGGAAGGGGAGACCCAGTACTTC.

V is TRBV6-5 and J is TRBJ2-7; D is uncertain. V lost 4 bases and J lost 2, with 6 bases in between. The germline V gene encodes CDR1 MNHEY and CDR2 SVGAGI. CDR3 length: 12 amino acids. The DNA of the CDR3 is TGTGCCAGCAGTTCCAAACCCTACGAGCAGTACTTC. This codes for CASSSKPYEQYF.

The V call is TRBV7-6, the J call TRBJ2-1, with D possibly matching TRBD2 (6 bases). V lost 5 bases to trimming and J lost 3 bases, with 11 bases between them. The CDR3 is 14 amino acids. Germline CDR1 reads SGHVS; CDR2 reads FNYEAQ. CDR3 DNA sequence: TGTGCCAGCAGCCTCGGAGGGGTCTACAATGAGCAGTTCTTC. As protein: CASSLGGVYNEQFF.

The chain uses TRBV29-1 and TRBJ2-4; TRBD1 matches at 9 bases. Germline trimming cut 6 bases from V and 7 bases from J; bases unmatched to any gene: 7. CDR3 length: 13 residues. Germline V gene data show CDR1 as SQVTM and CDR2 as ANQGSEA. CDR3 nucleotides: TGCAGCGTGGCGGGACAGGGAGGGAACATTCAGTACTTC. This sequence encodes CSVAGQGGNIQYF.

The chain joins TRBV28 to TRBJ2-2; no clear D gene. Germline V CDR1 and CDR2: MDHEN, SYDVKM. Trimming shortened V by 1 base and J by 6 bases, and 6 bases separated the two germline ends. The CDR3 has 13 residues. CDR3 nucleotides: TGTGCCAGCAGTTTATTCCGATCCGGGGAGCTGTTTTTT. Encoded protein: CASSLFRSGELFF.

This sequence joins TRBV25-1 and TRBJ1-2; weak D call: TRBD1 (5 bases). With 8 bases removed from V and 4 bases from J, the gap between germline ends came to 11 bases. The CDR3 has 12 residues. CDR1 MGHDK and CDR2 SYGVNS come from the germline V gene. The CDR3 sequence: CASLDSFYGYTF. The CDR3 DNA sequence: TGTGCCAGCCTAGACAGCTTCTATGGCTACACCTTC.

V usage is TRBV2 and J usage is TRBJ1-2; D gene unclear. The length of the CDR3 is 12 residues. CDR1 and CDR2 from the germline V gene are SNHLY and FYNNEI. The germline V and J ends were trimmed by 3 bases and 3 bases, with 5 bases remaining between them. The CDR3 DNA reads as TGTGCCAGCAGTGAGCAGGACTATGGCTACACCTTC. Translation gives CASSEQDYGYTF.

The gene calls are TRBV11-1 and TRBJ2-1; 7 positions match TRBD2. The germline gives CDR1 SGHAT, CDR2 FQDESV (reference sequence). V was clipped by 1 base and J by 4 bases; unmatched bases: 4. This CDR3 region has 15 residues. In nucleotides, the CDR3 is TGTGCCAGCAGCTTAGAGGGACTACAATACAATGAGCAGTTCTTC. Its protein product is CASSLEGLQYNEQFF.

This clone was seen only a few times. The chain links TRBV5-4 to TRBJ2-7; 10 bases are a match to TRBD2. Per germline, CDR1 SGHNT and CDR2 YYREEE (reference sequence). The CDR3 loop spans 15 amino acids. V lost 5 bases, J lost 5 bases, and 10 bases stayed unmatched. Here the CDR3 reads CASSKGLANGNEQYF. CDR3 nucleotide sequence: TGTGCCAGCAGTAAGGGACTAGCGAATGGGAACGAGCAGTACTTC. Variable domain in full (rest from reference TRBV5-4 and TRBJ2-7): ETGVTQSPTHLIKTRGQQVTLRCSSQSGHNTVSWYQQALGQGPQFIFQYYREEENGRGNFPPRFSGLQFPNYSSELNVNALELDDSALYLCASSKGLANGNEQYFGPGTRLTVT.

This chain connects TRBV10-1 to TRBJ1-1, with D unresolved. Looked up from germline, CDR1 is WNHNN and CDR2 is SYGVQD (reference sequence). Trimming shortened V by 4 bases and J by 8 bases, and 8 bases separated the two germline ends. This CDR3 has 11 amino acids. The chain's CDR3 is CASSAGREAFF. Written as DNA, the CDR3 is TGCGCCAGCAGTGCCGGCAGAGAAGCTTTCTTT.

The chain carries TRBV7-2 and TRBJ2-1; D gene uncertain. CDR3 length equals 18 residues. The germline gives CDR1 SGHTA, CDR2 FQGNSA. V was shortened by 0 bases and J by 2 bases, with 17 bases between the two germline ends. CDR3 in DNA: TGTGCCAGCAGCTTAGCAATTGGTGGGGATTGGACCTACAATGAGCAGTTCTTC. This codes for CASSLAIGGDWTYNEQFF.

This chain's CDR3 is CASSPGRGGNQPQHF. CDR3 DNA sequence: TGTGCCAGCAGCCCCGGGAGGGGAGGCAATCAGCCCCAGCATTTT. V gene TRBV11-2 combines with J gene TRBJ1-5, with D perhaps TRBD1 (5 bases). The V gene lost 5 bases and the J gene lost 2 bases, with 13 bases spanning the gap. The CDR3 covers 15 residues. Germline CDR1 and CDR2: SGHAT and FQNNGV.